This T cell receptor beta chain was captured in a study of T cells after yellow fever vaccination. Study-level information: With SMART-Seq v4 Ultra Low Input, the fractions containing low cell numbers were prepared. The study's findings and limits: The booster saw the reappearance of most primary-vaccination clones (approximately 97% CD4, around 88% CD8).

Turning to this clonotype: The antigen remains undetermined.

TCRdb redid the calling of the 5' RACE reads with MiXCR, one entry per CDR3 protein. Of approximately 550,000 distinct CDR3 sequences detected, 15% to 20% appear once; the ten largest clones hold over 11%. The sample was PBMCs, taken 15 days after the yellow fever booster vaccination. The receptor was derived from a young man who received the YFV17D yellow fever vaccine.

CDR3 in amino acids: CASGSAGGLADTQYF. CDR3 bases: TGTGCTAGTGGTTCAGCGGGAGGACTGGCAGATACGCAGTATTTT. The chain is built from TRBV12-5 and TRBJ2-3; 9 nucleotides match TRBD2. This CDR3 spans 15 amino acids. Germline CDR1 is LGHNT and CDR2 is FRNRAP. V was clipped by 4 bases and J by 4 bases; unmatched bases: 6.